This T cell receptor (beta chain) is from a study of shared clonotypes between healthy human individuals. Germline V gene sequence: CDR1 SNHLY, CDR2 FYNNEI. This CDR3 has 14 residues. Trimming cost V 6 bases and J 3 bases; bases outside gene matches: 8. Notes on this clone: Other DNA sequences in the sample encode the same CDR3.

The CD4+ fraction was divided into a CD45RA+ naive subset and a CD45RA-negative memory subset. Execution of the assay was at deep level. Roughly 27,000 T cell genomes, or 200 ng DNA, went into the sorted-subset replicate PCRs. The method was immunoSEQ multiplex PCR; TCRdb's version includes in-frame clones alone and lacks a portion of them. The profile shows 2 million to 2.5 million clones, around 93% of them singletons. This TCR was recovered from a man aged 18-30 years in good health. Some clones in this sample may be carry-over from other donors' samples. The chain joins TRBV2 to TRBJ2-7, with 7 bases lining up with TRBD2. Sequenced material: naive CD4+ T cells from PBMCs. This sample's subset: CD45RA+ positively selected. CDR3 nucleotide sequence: TGTGCCAGCAGCGCCCGGAGGACTAGCTACGAGCAGTACTTC. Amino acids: CASSARRTSYEQYF.